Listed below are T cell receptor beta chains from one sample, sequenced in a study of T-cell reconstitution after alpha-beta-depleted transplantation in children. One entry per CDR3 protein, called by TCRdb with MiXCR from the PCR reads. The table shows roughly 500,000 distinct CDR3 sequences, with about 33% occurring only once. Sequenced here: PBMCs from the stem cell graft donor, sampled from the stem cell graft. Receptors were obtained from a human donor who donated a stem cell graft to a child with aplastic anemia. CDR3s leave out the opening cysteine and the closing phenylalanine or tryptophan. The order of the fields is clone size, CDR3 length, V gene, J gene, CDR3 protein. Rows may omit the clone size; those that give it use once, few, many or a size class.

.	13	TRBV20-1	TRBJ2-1	SARVLAGDHNEQF
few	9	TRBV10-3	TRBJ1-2	AISRGQENT
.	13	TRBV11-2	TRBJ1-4	ASSLGGGVGEKLF
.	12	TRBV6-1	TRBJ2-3	ATAALRGTDTQY
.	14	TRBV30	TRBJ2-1	AWTPIPAGNYNEQF
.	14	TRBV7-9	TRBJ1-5	ASSLSHGGAGQPQH
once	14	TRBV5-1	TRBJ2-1	ASSLDGARGYNEQF
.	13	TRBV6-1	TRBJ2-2	AASTGRENTGELF
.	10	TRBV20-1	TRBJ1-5	SAVRQNQPQH
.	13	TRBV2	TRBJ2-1	ASSETSRANNEQF
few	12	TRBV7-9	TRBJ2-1	ASSLDRSYNEQF
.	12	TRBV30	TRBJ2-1	AWNPTSRYNEQF
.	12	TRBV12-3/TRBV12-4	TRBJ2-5	ASSPQGRGETQY
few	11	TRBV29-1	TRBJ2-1	SVEIWGSNEQF
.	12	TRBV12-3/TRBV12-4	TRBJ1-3	ASSSFGGSDTIY
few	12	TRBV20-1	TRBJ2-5	SASHDRLEETQY
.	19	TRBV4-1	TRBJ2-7	ASSQDRHLAAHSGRAYEQY
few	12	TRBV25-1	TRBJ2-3	ASGGQTYTDTQY
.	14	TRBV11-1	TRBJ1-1	ASSHTGGRAVTEAF
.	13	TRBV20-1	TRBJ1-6	SAMGMGNYNSPLH
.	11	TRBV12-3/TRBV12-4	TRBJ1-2	ASSFGGTYGYT
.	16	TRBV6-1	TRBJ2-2	ASTTGGWGTANTGELF
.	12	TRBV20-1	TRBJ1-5	SATSIYSNQPQH
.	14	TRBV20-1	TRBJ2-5	SATGTGGSGLETQY
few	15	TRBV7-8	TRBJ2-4	ASSLARGGLLANIQY
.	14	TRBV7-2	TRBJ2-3	ASSIPGLQLSDTQY
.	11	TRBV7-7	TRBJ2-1	ASSSGLSREQF
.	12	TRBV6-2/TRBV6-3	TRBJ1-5	ASSVDLENQPQH
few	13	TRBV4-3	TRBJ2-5	ASSQRTSGQETQY
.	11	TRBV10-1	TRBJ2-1	ASISGIYNEQF
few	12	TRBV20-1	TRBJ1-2	SAREAGPFYGYT
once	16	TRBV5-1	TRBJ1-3	ASSQDTPQGAGGNTIY
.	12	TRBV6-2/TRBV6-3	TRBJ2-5	ASSQGQASTTQY
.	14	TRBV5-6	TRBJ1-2	ASSLYTGVANYGYT
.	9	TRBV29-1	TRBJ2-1	SVSPYNEQF
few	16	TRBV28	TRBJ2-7	ASSSTGTSGIKLYEQY
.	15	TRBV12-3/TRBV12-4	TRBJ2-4	ASSSSGGGGAKNIQY
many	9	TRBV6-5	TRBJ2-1	ASSIYNEQF
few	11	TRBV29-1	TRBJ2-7	SVGTRHSYEQY
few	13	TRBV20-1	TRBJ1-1	SARDRGRTHTEAF
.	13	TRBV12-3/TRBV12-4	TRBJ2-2	ASSLAGGTDGELF
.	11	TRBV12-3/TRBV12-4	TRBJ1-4	ASSFTSGEKLF
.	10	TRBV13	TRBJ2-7	ASSQGTYEQY
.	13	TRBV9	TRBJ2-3	ASSVGGRHTDTQY
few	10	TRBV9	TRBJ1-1	ASSVVGREAF
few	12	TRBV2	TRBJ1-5	ASSARDPNQPQH
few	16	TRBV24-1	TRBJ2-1	ATSDRGIAGSSYNEQF
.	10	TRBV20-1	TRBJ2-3	SPGGGTDTQY
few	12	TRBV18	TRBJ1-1	ASSPSGRDTEAF
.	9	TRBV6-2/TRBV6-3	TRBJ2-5	ASRHLETQY
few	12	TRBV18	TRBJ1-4	ASSPLDTDEKLF
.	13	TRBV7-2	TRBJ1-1	ASSLWTGMNTEAF